The T cell receptor (beta chain) under discussion was sequenced for a study of blood T cells in healthy people across ages. Combining a sample-barcoded 5' primer with a J-beta primer mix, a second PCR ran for about 7 to 11 cycles. Individual samples furnished no less than 3 million CDR3-containing paired-end reads apiece. MiXCR, applied by TCRdb to the 5' RACE reads, yields one record per CDR3 protein. The repertoire holds 600,000 to 1,000,000 distinct CDR3 sequences, with roughly 60% as singletons. There are a few counts of this clonotype. Germline CDR1 MNHEY, CDR2 SMNVEV (reference sequence). CDR3 length: 15 amino acids. The J segment lost 6 bases and the V segment lost 4 bases, leaving 9 bases of the junction unmatched.

This clonotype was sampled from a man aged 30 to 39 in good health. The sequencing input was blood. The V and J genes are TRBV27 and TRBJ2-1; 7 bases match TRBD1. For the CDR3, the DNA is TGTGCCAGCAGTTCCAACCGGGACAGTACCAATGAGCAGTTCTTC. Its translation: CASSSNRDSTNEQFF.